In this sample, the clone carrying this TCR beta chain turned up once. What it recognizes is unknown. A 1 in 200,000 to 1 in 1 million T cell depth was the sequencing target. Sequenced by immunoSEQ multiplex PCR; TCRdb stores in-frame clones only, minus some. The sample records about 300,000 clones, 67% being singletons. This sample was included in a study of cytotoxic CD8 clonotypes in ibrutinib-treated CLL. Study outcomes and limitations: At ibrutinib response, clonality increased, and at progression it declined back toward baseline.

The germline V gene has CDR1 SQVTM and CDR2 ANQGSEA. V trimming: 3 bases; J trimming: 4 bases; junction bases outside the gene matches: 6. This CDR3 is built from 14 residues. V usage is TRBV29-1 and J usage is TRBJ2-5; TRBD1 agrees at 9 bases. This TCR was sampled from a human donor with chronic lymphocytic leukemia. The sequenced sample was PBMCs, obtained after 36 months of ibrutinib treatment. The CDR3 sequence: CSVDDRGSGETQYF. CDR3 nucleotide sequence: TGCAGCGTTGACGACAGGGGGTCAGGAGAGACCCAGTACTTC.